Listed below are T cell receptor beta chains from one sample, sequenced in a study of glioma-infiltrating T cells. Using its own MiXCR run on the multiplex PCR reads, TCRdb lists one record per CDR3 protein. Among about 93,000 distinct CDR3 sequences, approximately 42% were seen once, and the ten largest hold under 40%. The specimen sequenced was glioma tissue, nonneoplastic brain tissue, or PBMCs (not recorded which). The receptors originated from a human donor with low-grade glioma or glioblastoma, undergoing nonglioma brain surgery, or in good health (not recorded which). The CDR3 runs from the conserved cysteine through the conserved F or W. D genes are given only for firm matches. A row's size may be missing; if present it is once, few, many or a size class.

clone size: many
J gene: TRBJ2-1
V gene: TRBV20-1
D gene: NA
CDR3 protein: CSAFLAGYNEQFF
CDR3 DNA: TGCAGTGCATTCTTGGCAGGTTACAATGAGCAGTTCTTC

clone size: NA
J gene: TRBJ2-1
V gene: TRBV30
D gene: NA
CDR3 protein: CAWSRMIGNEQFF
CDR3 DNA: TGTGCCTGGAGTCGTATGATAGGGAATGAGCAGTTCTTC

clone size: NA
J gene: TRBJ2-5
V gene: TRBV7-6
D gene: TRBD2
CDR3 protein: CASSLGGRAGTETQYF
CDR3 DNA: TGTGCCAGCAGCTTAGGCGGGAGGGCCGGCACAGAGACCCAGTACTTC

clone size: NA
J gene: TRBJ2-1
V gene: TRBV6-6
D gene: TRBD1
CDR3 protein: CATTGTVMDGQFF
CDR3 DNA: TGTGCCACAACCGGGACAGTCATGGACGGGCAGTTCTTC

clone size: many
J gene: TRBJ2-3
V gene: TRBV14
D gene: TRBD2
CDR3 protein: CASPPRRGNTDTQYF
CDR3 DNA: TGTGCCAGTCCCCCAAGGCGGGGGAACACAGATACGCAGTATTTT

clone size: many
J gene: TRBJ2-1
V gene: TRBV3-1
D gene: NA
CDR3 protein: CASSVDGASSYNEQFF
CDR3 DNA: TGTGCCAGCAGCGTCGATGGGGCCAGCTCCTACAATGAGCAGTTCTTC

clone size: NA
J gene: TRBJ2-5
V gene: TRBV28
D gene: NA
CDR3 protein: CASTPAAESTETQYF
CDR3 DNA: TGTGCCAGCACTCCTGCAGCGGAAAGCACAGAGACCCAGTACTTC

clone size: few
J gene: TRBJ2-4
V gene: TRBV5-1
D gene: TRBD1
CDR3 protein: CASSGTGLDIQYF
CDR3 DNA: TGCGCCAGCAGCGGGACAGGTTTAGACATTCAGTACTTC

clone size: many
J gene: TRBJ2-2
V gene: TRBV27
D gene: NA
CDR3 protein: CASSLYFRNTGELFF
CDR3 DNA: TGTGCCAGCAGTTTATATTTCCGAAACACCGGGGAGCTGTTTTTT

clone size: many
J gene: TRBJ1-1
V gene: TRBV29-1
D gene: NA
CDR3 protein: CSVEDRGTEAFF
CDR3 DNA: TGCAGCGTTGAAGATAGGGGCACTGAAGCTTTCTTT

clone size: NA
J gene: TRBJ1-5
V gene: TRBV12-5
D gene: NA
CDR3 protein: CASGYSPRNQPQHF
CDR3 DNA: TGTGCTAGTGGTTACTCGCCTAGGAATCAGCCCCAGCATTTT

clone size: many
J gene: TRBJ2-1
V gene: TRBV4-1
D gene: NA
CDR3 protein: CASSQAAGGLGDNEQFF
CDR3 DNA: TGCGCCAGCAGCCAAGCCGCTGGGGGCCTAGGGGACAATGAGCAGTTCTTC

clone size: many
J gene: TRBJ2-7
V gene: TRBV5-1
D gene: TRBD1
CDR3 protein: CASSRGQGGYEQYF
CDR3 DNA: TGCGCCAGCAGCCGGGGACAGGGGGGGTACGAGCAGTACTTC

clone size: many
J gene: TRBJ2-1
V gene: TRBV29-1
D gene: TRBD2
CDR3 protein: CSVDTGTSSRNEQFF
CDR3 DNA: TGCAGCGTTGACACCGGGACTAGCTCGAGGAATGAGCAGTTCTTC

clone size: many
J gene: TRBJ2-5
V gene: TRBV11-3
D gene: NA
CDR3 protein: CASSLNGLETQYF
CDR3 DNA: TGTGCCAGCAGCTTAAATGGATTAGAGACCCAGTACTTC

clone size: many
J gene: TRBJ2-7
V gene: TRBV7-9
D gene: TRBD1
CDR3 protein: CASSSGQGSYYEQYF
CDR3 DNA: TGTGCCAGCAGCTCGGGACAGGGGTCATACTACGAGCAGTACTTC

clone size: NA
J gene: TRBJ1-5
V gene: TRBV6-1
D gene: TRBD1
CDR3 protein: CGRLRDRVGQPQHF
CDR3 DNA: TGTGGCAGACTCCGGGACAGGGTTGGTCAGCCCCAGCATTTT

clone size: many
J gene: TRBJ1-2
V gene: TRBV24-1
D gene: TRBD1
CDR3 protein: CATSDGQAYGYTF
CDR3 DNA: TGTGCCACCAGTGACGGACAGGCCTATGGCTACACCTTC

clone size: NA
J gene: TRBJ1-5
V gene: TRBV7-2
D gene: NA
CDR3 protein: CASSTDSYGNQRQHF
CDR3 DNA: TGTGCCAGCAGCACGGACAGTTATGGCAATCAGCGCCAGCATTTT

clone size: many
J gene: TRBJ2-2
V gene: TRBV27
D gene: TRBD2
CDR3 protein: CASNLLAGGLTGELFF
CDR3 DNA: TGTGCCAGCAACCTACTAGCGGGGGGGCTCACCGGGGAGCTGTTTTTT